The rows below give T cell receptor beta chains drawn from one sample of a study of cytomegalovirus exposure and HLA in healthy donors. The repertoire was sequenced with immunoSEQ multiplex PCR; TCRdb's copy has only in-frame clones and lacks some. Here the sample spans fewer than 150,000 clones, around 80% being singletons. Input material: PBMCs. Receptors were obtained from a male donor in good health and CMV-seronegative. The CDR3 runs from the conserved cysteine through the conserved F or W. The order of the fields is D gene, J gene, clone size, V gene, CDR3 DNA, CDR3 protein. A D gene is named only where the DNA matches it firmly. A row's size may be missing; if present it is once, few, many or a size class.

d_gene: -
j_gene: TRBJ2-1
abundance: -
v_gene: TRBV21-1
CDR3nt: TGTGCCAGCAGAGCCAGCGAACAGTTCTTC
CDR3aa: CASRASEQFF

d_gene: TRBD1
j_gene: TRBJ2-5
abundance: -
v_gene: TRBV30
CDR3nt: TGTGCCTGGAGTCGTGGGACAGGGTACCAAGAGACCCAGTACTTC
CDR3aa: CAWSRGTGYQETQYF

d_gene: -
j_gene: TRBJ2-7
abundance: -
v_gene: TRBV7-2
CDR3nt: TGTGCCAGCAGCTGGGCGGACAGTATTTACGAGCAGTACTTC
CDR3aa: CASSWADSIYEQYF

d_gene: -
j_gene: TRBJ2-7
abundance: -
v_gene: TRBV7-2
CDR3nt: TGTGCCAGCAGCTTAGAGGTGAACAGGGTGCGGGAGCAGTACTTC
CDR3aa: CASSLEVNRVREQYF

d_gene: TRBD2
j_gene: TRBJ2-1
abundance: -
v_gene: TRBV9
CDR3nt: TGTGCCAGCAGCGATACGGGGGGGCCATACAATGAGCAGTTCTTC
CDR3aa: CASSDTGGPYNEQFF

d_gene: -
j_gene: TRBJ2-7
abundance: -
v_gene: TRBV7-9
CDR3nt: TGTTCCAGCAGCTTCGGGGACAAATTCTCCTACGAGCAGTACTTC
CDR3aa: CSSSFGDKFSYEQYF

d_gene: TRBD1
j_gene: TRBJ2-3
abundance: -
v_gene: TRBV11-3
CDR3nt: TGTGCCAGCAGCCACGGACAGGGGAGTGTGGGAGCAGATACGCAGTATTTT
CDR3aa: CASSHGQGSVGADTQYF

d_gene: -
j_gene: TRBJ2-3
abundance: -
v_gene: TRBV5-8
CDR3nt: TGTGCCAGCAGCTTGGGCGGCGGTCCCTCCACAGATACGCAGTATTTT
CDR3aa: CASSLGGGPSTDTQYF

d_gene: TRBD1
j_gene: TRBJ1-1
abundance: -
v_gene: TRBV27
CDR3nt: TGTGCCAGCAGTCCACTCGGACAGGGGCTTTCGGCGAACACTGAAGCTTTCTTT
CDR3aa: CASSPLGQGLSANTEAFF

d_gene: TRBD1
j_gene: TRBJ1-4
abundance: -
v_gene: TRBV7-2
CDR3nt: TGTGCCAGCAGCTCATGGACAGGGAATGAAAAACTGTTTTTT
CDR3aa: CASSSWTGNEKLFF

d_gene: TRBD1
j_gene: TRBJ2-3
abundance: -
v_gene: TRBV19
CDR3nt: TGTGCCAGTAGTCCCGACAGGGAGGATACGCAGTATTTT
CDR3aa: CASSPDREDTQYF

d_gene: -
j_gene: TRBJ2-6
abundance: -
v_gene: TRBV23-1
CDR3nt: TGCGCCAGCAGTCAATCTATACAGTCCCTTAGGCTGATCACTGGGGCCAACGTCCTGACTTTC
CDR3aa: CASSQSIQSLRLITGANVLTF

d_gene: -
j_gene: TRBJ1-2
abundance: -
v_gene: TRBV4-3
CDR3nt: TGCGCCAGCTCATCTTTCCTGGGGGGAACTTATGGCTACACCTTC
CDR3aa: CASSSFLGGTYGYTF

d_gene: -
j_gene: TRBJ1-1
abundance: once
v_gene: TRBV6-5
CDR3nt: TGTGCCAGCAGACCGCGCGAGGGCTGGACTGAAGCTTTCTTT
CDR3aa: CASRPREGWTEAFF

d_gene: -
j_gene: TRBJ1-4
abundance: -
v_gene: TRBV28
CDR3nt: TGTGCCAGCAGCAGGTCTACAACTAATGAAAAACTGTTTTTT
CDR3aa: CASSRSTTNEKLFF

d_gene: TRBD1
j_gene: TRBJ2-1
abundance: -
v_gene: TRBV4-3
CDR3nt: TGCGCCAGCGGGTACAGGGGTGGGGAGCAGTTCTTC
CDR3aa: CASGYRGGEQFF

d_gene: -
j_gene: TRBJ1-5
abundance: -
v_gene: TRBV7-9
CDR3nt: TGTGCCAGCAGCTTAGCCGGGGAGGGCCAGCCCCAGCATTTT
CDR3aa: CASSLAGEGQPQHF

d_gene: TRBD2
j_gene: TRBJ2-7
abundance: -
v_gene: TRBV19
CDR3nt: TGTGCCAGTAGTCTTCGGGGGGGCAGAATCTACTTC
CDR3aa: CASSLRGGRIYF

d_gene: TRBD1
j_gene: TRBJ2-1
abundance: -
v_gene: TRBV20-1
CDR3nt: TGCAGTGCCGACAGGGTTGAGCAGTTCTTC
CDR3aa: CSADRVEQFF

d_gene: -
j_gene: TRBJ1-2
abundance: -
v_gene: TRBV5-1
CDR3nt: TGCGCCAGCAGCTTGGCCGGCGGGGGGAATGAATATGGCTACACCTTC
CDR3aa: CASSLAGGGNEYGYTF

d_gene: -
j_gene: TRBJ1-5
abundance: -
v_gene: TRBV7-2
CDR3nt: TGTGCCAGCCGGAGGGATCGAACTCAGCCCCAGCATTTT
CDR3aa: CASRRDRTQPQHF

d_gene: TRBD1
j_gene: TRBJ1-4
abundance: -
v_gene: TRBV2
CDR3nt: TGTGCCAGCAGCGATCGACAGGGCTCAATTAAGGGTGAAAAACTGTTTTTT
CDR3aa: CASSDRQGSIKGEKLFF

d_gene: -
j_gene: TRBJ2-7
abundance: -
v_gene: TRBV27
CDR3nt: TGTGCCAGCAACCCCAGGGATGGATCCTACGAGCAGTACTTC
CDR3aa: CASNPRDGSYEQYF

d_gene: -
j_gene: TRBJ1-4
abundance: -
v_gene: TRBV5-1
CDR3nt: TGCGCCAGTTCCCCAGATCCAACTAATGAAAAACTGTTTTTT
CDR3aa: CASSPDPTNEKLFF

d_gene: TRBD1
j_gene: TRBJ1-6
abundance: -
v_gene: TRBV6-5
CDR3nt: TGTGCCAGCACGAGGGGGCGGTATAATTCACCCCTCCACTTT
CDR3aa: CASTRGRYNSPLHF

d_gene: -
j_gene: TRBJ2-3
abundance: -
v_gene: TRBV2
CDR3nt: TGTGCCGGACTGGAGGCGTCAAGAGATACGCAGTATTTT
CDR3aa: CAGLEASRDTQYF

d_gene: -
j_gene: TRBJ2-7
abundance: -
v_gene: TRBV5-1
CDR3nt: TGCGCCAGCAGCCTCAGACCTGATACCACCGGGTACGAGCAGTACTTC
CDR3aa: CASSLRPDTTGYEQYF

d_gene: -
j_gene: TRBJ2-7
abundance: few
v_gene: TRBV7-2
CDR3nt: TGTGCCAGCAGCTTTGGAGGAGTTCGCTCCTACGAGCAGTACTTC
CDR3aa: CASSFGGVRSYEQYF

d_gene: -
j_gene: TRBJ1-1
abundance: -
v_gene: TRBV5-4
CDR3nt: TGTGCCAGCAGCTTCTCCCTGGGGGCCGGAACTGAAGCTTTCTTT
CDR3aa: CASSFSLGAGTEAFF

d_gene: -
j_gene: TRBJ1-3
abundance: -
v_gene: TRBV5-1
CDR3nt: TGCGCCAGCGGGCCGACCAGCTCTGGAAACACCATATATTTT
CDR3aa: CASGPTSSGNTIYF